This T cell receptor (beta chain) was identified in a study of breast tumors, draining lymph nodes, adjacent tissues. Regarding the study as a whole: Compared with lymph nodes, tumors were less diverse; compared with nontumor tissue, more.

This clonotype occurred many times. What it recognizes is unknown. MiXCR, applied by TCRdb to the multiplex PCR reads, yields one record per CDR3 protein. The sample holds 150,000 to 250,000 distinct CDR3 sequences, roughly 31% seen once. Samples came from axillary lymph nodes draining the breast cancer. Germline V gene sequence: CDR1 SGDLS, CDR2 YYNGEE. The CDR3 is 17 amino acids. V was cut by 0 bases and J by 5 bases, with 20 bases left in between. The sequenced sample consisted of axillary lymph node tissue. V is TRBV9 and J is TRBJ2-5; a possible D gene is TRBD2 (6 bases). This clonotype was obtained from a female donor with breast cancer. Some clones in this sample may be carry-over from other donors' samples. CDR3 residues: CASSVGPSANEGETQYF. The CDR3 coding sequence is TGTGCCAGCAGCGTAGGTCCTAGCGCCAACGAGGGGGAGACCCAGTACTTC. The entire variable domain, with the rest obtained from reference TRBV9 and TRBJ2-5, is as follows: DSGVTQTPKHLITATGQRVTLRCSPRSGDLSVYWYQQSLDQGLQFLIQYYNGEERAKGNILERFSAQQFPDLHSELNLSSLELGDSALYFCASSVGPSANEGETQYFGPGTRLLVL.